Following are 17 T cell receptor beta chains from one sample sequenced in a study of human T cells and chemical hapten exposure. TCRdb used MiXCR to reprocess the RACE reads, holding one entry per CDR3 protein. The sample shows roughly 70,000 distinct CDR3 sequences, roughly 9.8% of them seen only once. Regarding time point: patch test 1, 2 weeks after DPC sensitization. Treatment specified: therapeutic diphenylcyclopropenone sensitization with weekly scalp DPC. The sequences come from whole blood, collected in connection with sensitization to the hapten diphenylcyclopropenone (DPC). These receptors came from a middle-aged woman with alopecia areata. Some clones in this sample may be carry-over from other donors' samples.

There are many counts of this clonotype. The J gene is TRBJ2-5, the V gene TRBV5-4; TRBD1 agrees at 8 bases. The germline gives CDR1 SGHNT, CDR2 YYREEE (reference sequence). V lost 5 bases, J lost 1 base, and 1 base stayed unmatched. This CDR3 spans 13 amino acids. In nucleotides, the CDR3 is TGTGCCAGCAGAGGGACAGGCCAAGAGACCCAGTACTTC. This codes for CASRGTGQETQYF.

This clonotype was seen at least ten times. The CDR3 loop reads CSVVYQGIYGYTF. For the CDR3, the DNA is TGCAGCGTTGTATATCAGGGTATCTATGGCTACACCTTC. This chain connects TRBV29-1 to TRBJ1-2; D is possibly TRBD1 (5 bases). Germline CDR1 SQVTM, CDR2 ANQGSEA. Deletions cut 4 bases from V and 4 bases from J, with 13 bases between. CDR3 length equals 13 residues. Drawing the rest from reference TRBV29-1 and TRBJ1-2, the complete variable domain is SAVISQKPSRDICQRGTSLTIQCQVDSQVTMMFWYRQQPGQSLTLIATANQGSEATYESGFVIDKFPISRPNLTFSTLTVSNMSPEDSSIYLCSVVYQGIYGYTFGSGTRLTVV.

The J gene is TRBJ1-1, the V gene TRBV6-4; D not certain. Germline V gives CDR1 MRHNA, CDR2 SNTAGT. V lost 8 bases and J 1 base, leaving 14 bases between the germline ends. This CDR3 comprises 14 residues. CDR3 DNA: TGTGCCAGCGCCTCATCCTCAGCGAACACTGAAGCTTTCTTT. It yields the protein CASASSSANTEAFF.

The chain recombines TRBV5-1 with TRBJ2-3; 8 bases are shared with TRBD1. Germline V lookup: CDR1 SGHRS, CDR2 YFSETQ. Trimming cost V 0 bases and J 2 bases; bases outside gene matches: 5. This CDR3 is 16 amino acids long. The CDR3: CASSLVRDRSTDTQYF. The DNA for the CDR3 is TGCGCCAGCAGCTTGGTTAGGGACAGGTCCACAGATACGCAGTATTTT. Complete variable domain (other parts from reference TRBV5-1 and TRBJ2-3): KAGVTQTPRYLIKTRGQQVTLSCSPISGHRSVSWYQQTPGQGLQFLFEYFSETQRNKGNFPGRFSGRQFSNSRSEMNVSTLELGDSALYLCASSLVRDRSTDTQYFGPGTRLTVL.

In this sample, this clonotype turned up a few times. The chain recombines TRBV30 with TRBJ1-2, with D possibly being TRBD1 (6 bases). V lost 1 base to trimming and J lost 3 bases, with 12 bases between them. The CDR3 sequence is 14 residues long. Per the germline V gene, CDR1 is GTSNPN and CDR2 is SVGIG (reference sequence). CDR3 loop: CAWSAGAAYYGYTF. CDR3 DNA sequence: TGTGCCTGGAGTGCGGGGGCCGCCTACTATGGCTACACCTTC.

This clonotype has just a few counts. The chain joins TRBV7-6 to TRBJ1-2; D ambiguous. The germline gives CDR1 SGHVS, CDR2 FNYEAQ. Trimming left V 5 bases short and J 3 bases short, with 7 bases between. This CDR3 has 12 residues. The CDR3 reads CASSVGDYGYTF. In nucleotides, the CDR3 is TGTGCCAGCAGCGTGGGCGACTATGGCTACACCTTC.

A few counts support this clonotype. The chain couples TRBV30 to TRBJ1-5, with D perhaps matching TRBD1 (5 bases). Germline V gives CDR1 GTSNPN, CDR2 SVGIG (reference sequence). The V end was cut by 1 base, the J end by 9 bases, with 16 bases between. The CDR3 is 14 residues long. This CDR3 reads CAWSGAGTSAPQHF. In nucleotides, the CDR3 is TGTGCCTGGAGTGGGGCCGGGACCTCTGCGCCCCAGCATTTT. Filled out from reference TRBV30 and TRBJ1-5, the complete variable domain reads SQTIHQWPATLVQPVGSPLSLECTVEGTSNPNLYWYRQAAGRGLQLLFYSVGIGQISSEVPQNLSASRPQDRQFILSSKKLLLSDSGFYLCAWSGAGTSAPQHFGDGTRLSIL.

As regards this clonotype: A much bigger clone sits one base away, suggesting this may be a read error. The chain is built from TRBV20-1 and TRBJ2-1; TRBD1 might be the D (6 bases). Germline V CDR1 and CDR2: DFQATT, SNEGSKA (reference sequence). This CDR3 region has 14 residues. Trimming took off 6 bases at V and 8 bases at J, with 20 bases between the two ends. Written as DNA, the CDR3 is TGCAGTGCCCACTGGGGGCAGGGCAGGGATGAGCAGTTCTTC. Its protein is CSAHWGQGRDEQFF.

There are many counts of this clonotype. The rearrangement links TRBV29-1 to TRBJ2-1; 11 nucleotides align to TRBD2. This CDR3 is built from 15 residues. V shed 1 base, J shed 8 bases, and the junction held 7 bases outside the gene matches. Germline CDR1 is SQVTM and CDR2 is ANQGSEA. As DNA, the CDR3 is TGCAGCGTTGAAGGTGATAGCGGGGGGGCCTATGAGCAGTTCTTC. It specifies CSVEGDSGGAYEQFF.

This clonotype was seen at least ten times. This chain joins TRBV20-1 and TRBJ2-3; D call uncertain. The germline V and J ends were trimmed by 3 bases and 0 bases, with 7 bases remaining between them. Germline loops: CDR1 DFQATT, CDR2 SNEGSKA (reference sequence). CDR3 length: 13 residues. CDR3 protein: CSASGLSTDTQYF. The CDR3 bases are TGCAGTGCTAGCGGGCTTAGCACAGATACGCAGTATTTT.

This clonotype was detected ten times or more. V and J are TRBV7-2 and TRBJ2-6; the D gene is possibly TRBD2 (6 bases). In germline, CDR1 is SGHTA, CDR2 FQGNSA. V was pared by 1 base and J by 0 bases, with 7 bases between. The CDR3 length is 16 residues. CDR3: CASSLVGGSGANVLTF. The CDR3 DNA sequence: TGTGCCAGCAGCTTAGTGGGGGGCTCTGGGGCCAACGTCCTGACTTTC.

V usage is TRBV18 and J usage is TRBJ2-5; TRBD1 is a possible D gene (6 bases). Per germline, CDR1 KGHSH and CDR2 LQKENI. Trimming pared 1 base from V and 2 bases from J, leaving 11 bases between. This CDR3 region has 15 residues. The CDR3 loop is CASSPLDRPQETQYF. The CDR3 DNA sequence: TGTGCCAGCTCACCACTAGACAGGCCACAAGAGACCCAGTACTTC.

This clonotype was seen many times. The CDR3: CASSVAELTDTQYF. The DNA for the CDR3 is TGTGCCAGCAGTGTGGCGGAGCTCACAGATACGCAGTATTTT. The chain is built from TRBV6-1 and TRBJ2-3; D is undetermined. Deletions cut 4 bases from V and 2 bases from J, with 10 bases between. CDR3 length equals 14 residues. The V gene's germline CDR1 is MNHNS and CDR2 SASEGT.

This clonotype has a count of ten or more. The chain links TRBV7-8 to TRBJ2-3, with TRBD1 identical over 7 bases. The V segment lost 4 bases and the J segment 0 bases; nucleotides outside the gene matches: 10. The CDR3 covers 17 residues. Germline values: CDR1 SGHVS, CDR2 FQNEAQ. CDR3 coding DNA: TGTGCCAGCAGCTCGGGCTCGACAGGGTATAGCACAGATACGCAGTATTTT. Protein: CASSSGSTGYSTDTQYF.

The table lists this clonotype with many counts. The DNA of the CDR3 is TGTGCCAGCAGCCCTAGCCCGACAGGAGTTAATGAAAAACTGTTTTTT. It codes for CASSPSPTGVNEKLFF. The chain uses TRBV7-9 and TRBJ1-4; the D gene is possibly TRBD1 (6 bases). In germline, CDR1 is SEHNR, CDR2 FQNEAQ (reference sequence). CDR3 size: 16 residues. V shed 5 bases and J shed 4 bases, with 17 bases lying between them.

This clonotype was counted at least ten times. This rearrangement joins TRBV5-6 to TRBJ2-7; D not certain. This CDR3 spans 13 amino acids. Germline V gene data show CDR1 as SGHDT and CDR2 as YYEEEE. Between the trimmed V and J ends, which lost 0 bases and 0 bases, there was a span of 4 bases. DNA for the CDR3: TGTGCCAGCAGCTTGGCAGCCTCCTACGAGCAGTACTTC. Residues: CASSLAASYEQYF.

Many counts were recorded for this clonotype. This chain joins TRBV5-6 and TRBJ2-6; D uncertain. Germline-derived CDR1 and CDR2 are SGHDT and YYEEEE. The ends were cut back, 6 bases at V and 4 bases at J, with 17 bases in the middle. The CDR3 has 16 residues. The CDR3 sequence: CASTPAGLHGANVLTF. CDR3 bases: TGTGCCAGCACCCCGGCAGGCTTGCACGGGGCCAACGTCCTGACTTTC.